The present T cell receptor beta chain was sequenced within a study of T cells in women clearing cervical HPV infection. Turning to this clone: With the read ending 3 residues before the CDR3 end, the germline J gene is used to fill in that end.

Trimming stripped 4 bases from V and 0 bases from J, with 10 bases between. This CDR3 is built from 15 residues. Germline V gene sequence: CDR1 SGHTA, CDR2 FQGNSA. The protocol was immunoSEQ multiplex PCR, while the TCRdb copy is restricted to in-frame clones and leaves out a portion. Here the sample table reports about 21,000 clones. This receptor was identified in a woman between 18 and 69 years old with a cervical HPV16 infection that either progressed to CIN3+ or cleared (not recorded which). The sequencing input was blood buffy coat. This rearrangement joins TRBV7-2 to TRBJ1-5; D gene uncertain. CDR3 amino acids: CASSSGSASNQPQHF. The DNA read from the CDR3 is TGTGCCAGCAGCTCGGGTTCTGCTAGCAATCAGCCC.